Given below is one T cell receptor (beta chain) in context. Germline-derived CDR1 and CDR2 are SGHAT and FQNNGV. The CDR3 extends over 18 amino acids. Trimming removed 0 bases at V and 1 base at J, with 18 bases between. These data originate in a study of blood T cell repertoires in COVID-19. Whole-study context: Samples of COVID-19 (acute and convalescent) were obtained from the United States, Italy and Spain. Sources were T cells, B-cell-depleted T cells, or PBMCs; the material itself was cDNA or gDNA.

How the authors handled the data: Scientists estimated how many nucleated cells there were by amplifying reference gene primers. Sequencing was performed with immunoSEQ multiplex PCR; in TCRdb, only in-frame clones are kept and a portion is missing. From that table come the V and J calls and clone size; the DNA was used to work out D and trimming. The profile shows fewer than 300,000 clones, 75% to 85% of them singletons. The TCR sequence derives from a man aged 50-59 years with active or convalescent COVID-19. The chain recombines TRBV11-2 with TRBJ1-1; D perhaps matches TRBD1 (6 bases). Sequencing used peripheral blood. The CDR3 coding sequence is TGTGCCAGCAGCTTAGAGTCATTACAGGGTCGGTCGAACACTGAAGCTTTCTTT. It yields the protein CASSLESLQGRSNTEAFF.